This T cell receptor (beta chain) was documented in a study of blood T cell repertoires in COVID-19 (dated by TCRdb to between 2020 and 2021). Context from the whole study: The collaborator samples originated in the United States, Italy and Spain and spanned the acute and convalescent phases of COVID-19. The prospective study material was composed of cDNA or gDNA derived from T cells, B-cell-depleted T cells, or PBMCs. Deeply sampled blood TCRbeta repertoires from subjects exposed to, actively infected with, or recovered from COVID-19 were included in the dataset. The repertoires were made available in a free public database intended to serve as a resource for research on the immune response to SARS-CoV-2. Samples were obtained from the ongoing ImmuneRACE study (first 160 participants) and from some 1,300 subjects provided by 6 global collaborators. Nearly every sample came with metadata listing a de-identified subject ID, COVID-19 status, age in years and sex. Where HLA class I and class II types were available, the types were taken from metadata supplied by the sample provider, not from assay-based typing. General findings and caveats noted by the study authors: The quantity of clinical and demographic metadata differed by source and by participant and was supplied without curation.

On this clone: Its binding antigen is unknown. No base quality values were provided; no much bigger clone lies one nucleotide off.

After removal of 6 bases from V and 7 bases from J, the junction retains 12 bases not matched to a gene. CDR1 and CDR2 were assigned from the germline V gene (reference sequence) as LNHDA and SQIVND. From the cysteine up to the phenylalanine, the CDR3 has a length of 15 residues. Only the CDR3 region is kept as DNA, spanning 45 bases read in frame from base 1. The immunoSEQ Assay, a bias-controlled multiplex PCR, was used to amplify TCRbeta CDR3 regions from genomic DNA. Per the original workflow: Nucleated cell counts per sample were estimated from amplification of reference gene primers within the assay. To quantify the absolute abundance of each unique TCRbeta CDR3 rearrangement, sequence reads were collapsed and filtered. For each sample, productive Simpson clonality was calculated as the square root of Simpson's diversity index over productive rearrangements. Not all clones reach the TCRdb copy of this immuneACCESS table, which keeps in-frame sequences only. Checked studies attribute under half of the gap to unresolved V genes and leave the rest unexplained. V and J calls and clone size are as listed in that table; D and trimming were resolved from the DNA. Counted in this sample were roughly 71,000 clones; more than 80% of them appeared once. Roughly 2% of the sample belongs to the ten largest clones.

Each collaborating institution followed its own protocols to collect whole blood in K2EDTA tubes. For TCRbeta analysis, collaborators shipped samples in one of three forms: frozen whole blood, isolated PBMCs, or DNA extracted from either of those sample types. The specimen was peripheral blood. The sequence joins TRBV19 to TRBJ1-5, with TRBD1 matching 7 junction bases. This clonotype was sampled from a man aged 25 to 40 with acute or convalescent COVID-19. The nucleotides read TGTGCCAGTAGAAAAGAGGCAGGGGGAACACAGCCCCAGCATTTT. Translated, this is CASRKEAGGTQPQHF.